The clone carrying this TCR beta chain was picked up a small number of times. TCRdb passed the reads through MiXCR, listing each CDR3 protein once. This repertoire shows some 100,000 distinct CDR3 sequences, 25% to 40% found once; its top ten account for less than 2.5%. Trimming shortened V by 5 bases and J by 0 bases, and 4 bases separated the two germline ends. The CDR3 is 12 amino acids. This specimen belongs to a study of type 1 regulatory T cells. The chain couples TRBV12-3 or TRBV12-4 to TRBJ2-5; D call uncertain. This TCR derives from a human donor in good health. Sequenced input: CD4+ T cells, either the whole sample or a sorted fraction (not recorded which). The CDR3 loop is CASSPNQETQYF. As DNA, the CDR3 is TGTGCCAGCAGTCCTAACCAAGAGACCCAGTACTTC.